One and the same sample provided the 14 T cell receptor beta chains below, sequenced in a study of naive and memory T cell subsets (TCRdb year 2017). Receptor amplification or capture employed UMI-ligation and nested PCR. The instrument given in TCRdb is Illumina MiSeq. For the blood and skin samples, TCR RNA was reverse transcribed with SuperScript IV using primers for the alpha and beta constant regions. TCRdb itself trimmed the public reads at Q25 with fastp, ran MiXCR and retained productive beta chains. Rows merge per CDR3 protein into single entries with the most common DNA and genes. A total of around 20,000 distinct CDR3 sequences appear in this sample, 9.5% of them only once. In total, the top ten clones hold under 7.5% of the sample. The treatment or condition label of this sample denotes: skin biopsy from PPD injection site in Mantoux-positive individual. Total RNA, without cell sorting, was DNase treated with RQ1 DNase before reverse transcription, targeting roughly 1 to 1000 ng input.

This specimen consisted of skin, obtained from a tuberculin skin test site. These receptors all come from an adult in good health.

This clonotype occurred many times. The J gene is TRBJ2-4, the V gene TRBV20-1; TRBD1 is a possible D gene (6 bases). The CDR3 totals 15 residues. The germline CDR1 and CDR2 sequences are DFQATT and SNEGSKA (reference sequence). V shed 5 bases and J shed 7 bases, with 21 bases lying between them. The CDR3 coding sequence is TGCAGTGCTCCGTATCCGGGACATCCGTGGAACATTCAGTACTTC. Translated, it gives CSAPYPGHPWNIQYF.

Many counts were recorded for this clonotype. CDR3 in DNA: TGTGCCAGCAAGCATAGCAATCAGCCCCAGCATTTT. Translation gives CASKHSNQPQHF. The J gene is TRBJ1-5, the V gene TRBV12-3 or TRBV12-4, with D unclear. The CDR3 consists of 12 residues. Trimming removed 7 bases at V and 0 bases at J, with 4 bases between.

The chain recombines TRBV6-6 with TRBJ1-4; no clear D gene. V was pared by 1 base and J by 8 bases, with 14 bases between. Germline V lookup: CDR1 MNHNY, CDR2 SVGAGI (reference sequence). CDR3 length equals 15 residues. The CDR3 DNA reads as TGTGCCAGCAGTTACTGGGAGGGCGTCAGAGAAAAACTGTTTTTT. It translates to CASSYWEGVREKLFF.

This clonotype rates as medium-sized. The chain links TRBV20-1 to TRBJ2-3; 10 nucleotides match TRBD2. This CDR3 spans 15 amino acids. V shed 4 bases, J shed 4 bases, and the junction held 8 bases outside the gene matches. Germline V gives CDR1 DFQATT, CDR2 SNEGSKA (reference sequence). The CDR3 region has the DNA TGCAGTGCTAACCCACTAGCGGGGATATCAGATACGCAGTATTTT. Translating it yields CSANPLAGISDTQYF.

The chain is built from TRBV14 and TRBJ1-2, with TRBD1 matching over 10 bases. The J segment lost 6 bases and the V segment lost 4 bases, leaving 8 bases of the junction unmatched. The CDR3 has 15 residues. CDR1 and CDR2 (germline): SGHDN, FVKESK. The CDR3 spells CASSRTPGTGDGYTF. CDR3 DNA sequence: TGTGCCAGCAGCCGAACCCCCGGGACAGGGGATGGCTACACCTTC.

On this clonotype: This may be a read error, as it is one base from a much larger clone. The V call is TRBV12-3 or TRBV12-4, the J call TRBJ2-1; D remains ambiguous. This CDR3 has 11 amino acids. The V gene lost 4 bases and the J gene lost 7 bases, with 5 bases spanning the gap. The CDR3 bases are TGTGCCAGCAGTTGGGGTAATGAGCAGTTCTTC. Its translation: CASSWGNEQFF.

This clonotype was found many times. This chain uses TRBV12-3 or TRBV12-4 with TRBJ1-1, with a weak D call TRBD1 (6 bases). The CDR3 spans 16 residues. V lost 2 bases to trimming and J lost 0 bases, with 13 bases between them. The DNA for the CDR3 is TGTGCCAGCAGTTTATTTTTTAGGGGGATGAACACTGAAGCTTTCTTT. Protein product: CASSLFFRGMNTEAFF.

This clonotype showed up just a few times. The V gene is TRBV6-1, the J gene TRBJ2-7; D unclear. V was clipped by 0 bases and J by 7 bases, with 16 bases between them. Germline-derived CDR1 and CDR2 are MNHNS and SASEGT. This CDR3 spans 15 amino acids. CDR3 DNA sequence: TGTGCCAGCAGTGAAGCCGCAGGCCTAGTTGATGAGCAGTACTTC. Residues: CASSEAAGLVDEQYF.

The chain employs TRBV9 and TRBJ1-6, with 11 bases identical to TRBD1. V lost 0 bases to trimming and J lost 12 bases; unmatched junction nucleotides: 5. The germline V gene encodes CDR1 SGDLS and CDR2 YYNGEE. The CDR3 totals 15 residues. CDR3 region: CASSVAGTGGKPLHF. CDR3 bases: TGTGCCAGCAGCGTAGCCGGGACAGGGGGAAAACCCCTCCACTTT.

The J gene is TRBJ2-7, the V gene TRBV6-2 or TRBV6-3, with D tentatively TRBD1 or TRBD2 (6 bases each). In germline, CDR1 is MNHEY, CDR2 SVGEGT. The CDR3 contains 13 residues. The ends were cut back, 7 bases at V and 7 bases at J, with 17 bases in the middle. In DNA form, the CDR3 reads TGTGCCAGCACCCCAAGGGGGGCGCGGGAGCAGTACTTC. Encoded protein: CASTPRGAREQYF.

This clonotype was detected a few times. This chain links TRBV28 with TRBJ2-7; tentatively, D is TRBD1 or TRBD2 (7 bases each). Trimming removed 3 bases at V and 7 bases at J, with 28 bases between. Germline CDR1 and CDR2: MDHEN and SYDVKM. This CDR3 has 18 amino acids. CDR3 loop: CASSFSSPNSGGVGEQYF. The CDR3 DNA reads TGTGCCAGCAGTTTTTCGTCTCCCAATTCAGGGGGGGTGGGGGAGCAGTACTTC.

This clonotype has at least ten counts. The chain uses TRBV13 and TRBJ1-6; no clear D gene. Looked up from germline, CDR1 is PRHDT and CDR2 is FYEKMQ (reference sequence). Trimming removed 5 bases at V and 3 bases at J, with 11 bases between. The CDR3 is 15 residues long. The CDR3 DNA is TGTGCCAGCAGCACCCGGGAATTCTATAATTCACCCCTCCACTTT. As protein: CASSTREFYNSPLHF.

This clonotype has a count of ten or more. V is TRBV7-2 and J is TRBJ2-5; D call uncertain. Germline assignment: CDR1 SGHTA and CDR2 FQGNSA. The CDR3 sequence is 14 residues long. Trimming removed 4 bases at V and 4 bases at J, with 13 bases between. The CDR3 DNA follows: TGTGCCAGCAGCTCCCCTAGTTTTCCAGAGACCCAGTACTTC. Encoded protein: CASSSPSFPETQYF.

This clonotype was recorded a few times. This chain joins TRBV12-3 or TRBV12-4 and TRBJ1-3; 11 bases line up with TRBD1. V dropped 6 bases and J dropped 3; count of bases not matched to a gene: 1. The CDR3 spans 14 residues. CDR3 amino acids: CASRDRGLGNTIYF. In DNA, the CDR3 is TGTGCCAGCAGGGACAGGGGGCTTGGAAACACCATATATTTT.